The next 14 T cell receptor beta chains were all read from a single sample in a study of T cell responses to AZD1222 COVID-19 vaccine. Only in-frame clones appear in the TCRdb table, and some are missing; sequencing was by immunoSEQ multiplex PCR. The sample includes around 94,000 clones, around 82% seen only once; the top ten take 15% to 20%. The sample here was peripheral blood, taken on day 0 of AZD1222 vaccination. The origin of the receptors is an adult in good health.

The table lists this clone with a count of one. The chain combines TRBV12-3 or TRBV12-4 with TRBJ2-2, with 7 bases matching TRBD2. CDR3 length: 13 amino acids. V lost 7 bases to trimming and J lost 7 bases; unmatched junction nucleotides: 6. CDR3 in amino acids: CASNRGVVGELFF. The CDR3 nucleotides read TGTGCCAGCAATCGGGGGGTGGTCGGGGAGCTGTTTTTT.

This clone was detected only a few times. V usage is TRBV6-2 or TRBV6-3 and J usage is TRBJ1-1; TRBD1 might be the D (6 bases). The germline gives CDR1 MNHEY, CDR2 SVGEGT. This CDR3 is 16 amino acids long. V lost 5 bases and J lost 0, with 16 bases in between. CDR3 amino acids: CASSPGQRNMNTEAFF. DNA for the CDR3: TGTGCCAGCAGTCCCGGACAGAGAAACATGAACACTGAAGCTTTCTTT.

V usage is TRBV3-1 (or the pseudogene TRBV3-2) and J usage is TRBJ2-2; 9 bases are a match to TRBD2. The V gene end was trimmed by 0 bases and the J gene end by 4 bases; junction bases not matched to a gene: 9. Germline CDR1 and CDR2: LGHDT and YNNKEL (reference sequence). The CDR3 is 18 amino acids. The CDR3: CASSQDTVAGAFTGELFF. As DNA, the CDR3 is TGTGCCAGCAGCCAAGATACGGTAGCGGGGGCGTTCACCGGGGAGCTGTTTTTT.

This clone was detected only once. The rearrangement links TRBV5-5 to TRBJ2-7; 8 bases match TRBD1. Germline CDR1 is SGHKS and CDR2 is YYEKEE (reference sequence). The CDR3 spans 14 residues. V dropped 4 bases and J dropped 2; count of bases not matched to a gene: 5. The CDR3 DNA reads as TGTGCCAGCAGCACACAGGGGGGTCCCTACGAGCAGTACTTC. This encodes CASSTQGGPYEQYF.

DNA of the CDR3: TGTGCCAGCAGCTTACTAGGCACCGGGGAGCTGTTTTTT. Residues: CASSLLGTGELFF. The V call is TRBV7-9, the J call TRBJ2-2, with D unresolved. The length of the CDR3 is 13 residues. Germline assignment: CDR1 SEHNR and CDR2 FQNEAQ (reference sequence). Trimming removed 2 bases from V and 4 bases from J, with 5 bases in between. Variable domain in full (rest from reference TRBV7-9 and TRBJ2-2): DTGVSQNPRHKITKRGQNVTFRCDPISEHNRLYWYRQTLGQGPEFLTYFQNEAQLEKSRLLSDRFSAERPKGSFSTLEIQRTEQGDSAMYLCASSLLGTGELFFGEGSRLTVL.

The CDR3 DNA follows: TGTGCCAGCAGCGTTAGCGAGCAGTTCTTC. Translation: CASSVSEQFF. The chain links TRBV7-9 to TRBJ2-1; D remains ambiguous. The V gene's germline CDR1 is SEHNR and CDR2 FQNEAQ (reference sequence). The CDR3 consists of 10 residues. Trimming shortened V by 5 bases and J by 10 bases, and 6 bases separated the two germline ends.

The chain links TRBV24-1 to TRBJ1-2; D gene ambiguous. The germline gives CDR1 KGHDR, CDR2 SFDVKD. Trimming shortened V by 7 bases and J by 7 bases, and 12 bases separated the two germline ends. The CDR3 is 12 amino acids. The CDR3 sequence: CATSNTGGGYTF. The CDR3 bases are TGTGCCACCAGCAACACGGGTGGTGGCTACACCTTC.

This rearrangement joins TRBV7-2 to TRBJ2-1; 7 nucleotides line up with TRBD1. CDR3 length equals 18 residues. Germline CDR1 reads SGHTA; CDR2 reads FQGNSA. Unmatched junction bases numbered 11, after V lost 3 bases and J lost 0 bases. CDR3 sequence (DNA): TGTGCCAGCAGCTTGAAGCGTCAGGACAGGAGCTCCTACAATGAGCAGTTCTTC. The encoded protein is CASSLKRQDRSSYNEQFF.

This clone was observed a single time. The chain has TRBV28 and TRBJ1-2, with D possibly matching TRBD1 (5 bases). The V and J ends lost 3 bases and 0 bases respectively, with 14 bases between them. The CDR3 consists of 16 residues. CDR1 MDHEN and CDR2 SYDVKM come from the germline V gene. DNA of the CDR3: TGTGCCAGCAGTTTGGGGGTGCTGGGGGCTAACTATGGCTACACCTTC. Amino acid sequence: CASSLGVLGANYGYTF.

Details on this clone: The same CDR3 is also encoded by other DNA sequences in this sample. The chain carries TRBV24-1 and TRBJ2-4; D may be TRBD1 or TRBD2 (5 bases each). The CDR3 has 12 residues. V was pared by 5 bases and J by 10 bases, with 11 bases between. CDR1 KGHDR and CDR2 SFDVKD come from the germline V gene. CDR3 sequence (DNA): TGTGCCACCAGTGCGGGGCAAGGGATTCAGTACTTC. Translated: CATSAGQGIQYF.

The chain employs TRBV7-8 and TRBJ2-7; 8 positions match TRBD1. The germline V gene has CDR1 SGHVS and CDR2 FQNEAQ. The length of the CDR3 is 15 residues. With 5 bases clipped from V and 0 bases from J, the junction kept 6 bases outside the gene matches. The CDR3 region is CASSPRTGSSYEQYF. CDR3 DNA sequence: TGTGCCAGCAGCCCCCGGACAGGGTCCTCCTACGAGCAGTACTTC.

This clone was observed a handful of times. The chain joins TRBV6-6 to TRBJ1-2; D call uncertain. V lost 4 bases, J lost 4 bases, and 16 bases lay in between. The germline V gene encodes CDR1 MNHNY and CDR2 SVGAGI (reference sequence). This CDR3 has 15 residues. CDR3 region: CASSFVLTDRYGYTF. In DNA, the CDR3 is TGTGCCAGCAGTTTCGTGTTAACGGATCGCTATGGCTACACCTTC.

The chain recombines TRBV18 with TRBJ1-1; D remains ambiguous. Deletions cut 4 bases from V and 1 base from J, with 7 bases between. Germline values: CDR1 KGHSH, CDR2 LQKENI. CDR3 length: 13 amino acids. The CDR3 coding sequence is TGTGCCAGCTCACTAGACACGAACACTGAAGCTTTCTTT. This gives the protein CASSLDTNTEAFF.

The V gene is TRBV7-8, the J gene TRBJ1-5; 10 bases agree with TRBD1. The CDR3 is made up of 18 amino acids. Trimming took 0 bases from V and 2 from J; bases not matched to a gene: 7. Germline V gene data show CDR1 as SGHVS and CDR2 as FQNEAQ. The CDR3 is CASSLARDRGFGNQPQHF. The DNA of the CDR3 is TGTGCCAGCAGCTTAGCGCGGGACAGGGGTTTTGGCAATCAGCCCCAGCATTTT.